These 30 T cell receptor beta chains came from one sample sequenced in a study of blood T cell repertoires in COVID-19. Measured with immunoSEQ multiplex PCR; TCRdb has only the in-frame clones, and not every one. Here the sample spans under 150,000 clones, around three quarters being singletons. Sequencing used peripheral blood. Receptors originate from a man in his fifties or sixties with active or convalescent COVID-19.

J is TRBJ1-1 and V is TRBV19, with 11 bases matching TRBD1. V shed 6 bases and J 11 bases; nucleotides not matched to a gene: 11. The CDR3 is made up of 14 amino acids. Germline lookup yields CDR1 LNHDA and CDR2 SQIVND (reference sequence). The CDR3 sequence is CASSGTGGLSWAFF. DNA for the CDR3: TGTGCCAGTAGCGGGACAGGGGGGCTTTCTTGGGCTTTCTTT.

This chain uses TRBV3-1 (or the pseudogene TRBV3-2) with TRBJ2-1; 7 bases line up with TRBD2. In germline, CDR1 is LGHDT, CDR2 YNNKEL (reference sequence). This CDR3 has 15 amino acids. V trimming: 4 bases; J trimming: 4 bases; junction bases outside the gene matches: 7. The CDR3 region is CASSPRERGYNEQFF. DNA of the CDR3: TGTGCCAGCAGCCCCAGGGAGCGGGGTTACAATGAGCAGTTCTTC.

Only one count was recorded for this clone. This chain joins TRBV7-8 and TRBJ1-1; D possibly corresponds to TRBD1 (5 bases). Germline V gives CDR1 SGHVS, CDR2 FQNEAQ. The CDR3 runs 14 residues. Trimming cost V 5 bases and J 3 bases, with 13 bases left between them. Here the CDR3 DNA reads TGTGCCAGCAGCCCCCGGGAGGGACACACTGAAGCTTTCTTT. Its protein product is CASSPREGHTEAFF.

This clone was counted only a few times. This chain joins TRBV7-3 and TRBJ2-1; no clear D. CDR1 is SGHTA and CDR2 is FQGTGA in the germline V gene. This CDR3 has 15 residues. V dropped 5 bases and J dropped 0 bases, with 11 bases sitting between them. For the CDR3, the DNA is TGTGCCAGCAGCGCCGCTCCTAGCTCCTACAATGAGCAGTTCTTC. The encoded protein is CASSAAPSSYNEQFF.

The V call is TRBV5-5, the J call TRBJ1-1; perhaps TRBD1 as D (5 bases). The length of the CDR3 is 13 residues. V was cut by 0 bases and J by 6 bases, with 9 bases left in between. The germline gives CDR1 SGHKS, CDR2 YYEKEE (reference sequence). CDR3 DNA sequence: TGTGCCAGCAGCTTGGACCCAGGGTCTGAAGCTTTCTTT. Translated, it gives CASSLDPGSEAFF.

The chain links TRBV13 to TRBJ2-1, with 12 positions matching TRBD2. The CDR3 totals 18 residues. V dropped 4 bases and J dropped 6; count of bases not matched to a gene: 13. Germline V gives CDR1 PRHDT, CDR2 FYEKMQ (reference sequence). The DNA for the CDR3 is TGTGCCAGCAGCTCCAACGTGGCTAGCGGGAGGGCGATCAATGAGCAGTTCTTC. It specifies CASSSNVASGRAINEQFF.

This chain links TRBV12-3 or TRBV12-4 with TRBJ1-5, with D hard to call. This CDR3 has 13 amino acids. V lost 4 bases to trimming and J lost 4 bases, with 8 bases between them. The CDR3 spells CASSWHTNQPQHF. The CDR3 DNA reads as TGTGCCAGCAGTTGGCACACAAATCAGCCCCAGCATTTT.

The chain is built from TRBV7-9 and TRBJ2-1; the match to TRBD2 covers 7 bases. This CDR3 has 16 residues. The V segment lost 5 bases and the J segment 8 bases; nucleotides outside the gene matches: 15. Germline V CDR1 and CDR2: SEHNR, FQNEAQ (reference sequence). CDR3 residues: CASSPPWSGKMDEQFF. The CDR3 bases are TGTGCCAGCAGCCCGCCGTGGAGCGGGAAAATGGATGAGCAGTTCTTC.

The chain links TRBV28 to TRBJ2-1, with 8 bases that match TRBD2. This CDR3 has 16 residues. Per germline, CDR1 MDHEN and CDR2 SYDVKM. Trimming took 6 bases from V and 3 from J; bases not matched to a gene: 10. The CDR3 is CASSLPRAGGYNEQFF. Here the CDR3 DNA reads TGTGCCAGCAGCCTCCCGAGGGCGGGAGGCTACAATGAGCAGTTCTTC.

The V and J genes are TRBV9 and TRBJ2-2; 8 bases line up with TRBD1. Germline loops: CDR1 SGDLS, CDR2 YYNGEE. J gave up 0 bases and V 4 bases, and 5 bases lay outside the gene matches. The CDR3 covers 16 residues. This CDR3 reads CASSQGTGPNTGELFF. The CDR3 DNA sequence: TGTGCCAGCAGCCAAGGGACAGGACCGAACACCGGGGAGCTGTTTTTT.

V usage is TRBV28 and J usage is TRBJ2-1; TRBD2 matches 10 bases. The CDR3 has 13 residues. Germline V gene lookup returns CDR1 MDHEN and CDR2 SYDVKM. Trimming at V came to 3 bases and at J to 14 bases, leaving 7 bases not matched to a gene. The DNA for the CDR3 is TGTGCCAGCAGTTTTCGGGCTAGCGGGAGAGAGTTCTTC. Amino acids: CASSFRASGREFF.

CDR3 sequence (DNA): TGTGCCAGCAGCTTAGGACGGGGTCTGGGTGAGCAGTTCTTC. Translating gives CASSLGRGLGEQFF. The genes are TRBV11-3 and TRBJ2-1, with D tentatively TRBD2 (5 bases). Germline CDR1 and CDR2: SGHNT and YENEEA. This CDR3 spans 14 amino acids. V was clipped by 1 base and J by 9 bases, with 13 bases between them.

The rearrangement joins TRBV28 to TRBJ2-4; 12 positions agree with TRBD2. The germline gives CDR1 MDHEN, CDR2 SYDVKM. The CDR3 spans 19 residues. Germline trimming cut 4 bases from V and 8 bases from J; bases unmatched to any gene: 18. The DNA for the CDR3 is TGTGCCAGCAGTTCTGCTAGCGGGAGGGCGGTGGGAAGGGGATACATTCAGTACTTC. This codes for CASSSASGRAVGRGYIQYF.

The gene calls are TRBV19 and TRBJ2-3; 10 nucleotides match TRBD1. The CDR3 is 16 residues long. Unmatched junction bases numbered 1, after V lost 1 base and J lost 0 bases. The germline gives CDR1 LNHDA, CDR2 SQIVND (reference sequence). DNA for the CDR3: TGTGCCAGTAGTATAGGGGACAGGGGTAGCACAGATACGCAGTATTTT. This codes for CASSIGDRGSTDTQYF.

The chain has TRBV28 and TRBJ2-2; TRBD2 aligns across 10 bases. The CDR3 is 20 amino acids. Per the germline V gene, CDR1 is MDHEN and CDR2 is SYDVKM. Losses at the gene ends were 4 bases for V and 0 bases for J; bases not matched to a gene: 14. The CDR3 reads CASSSTRTSGVTANTGELFF. The CDR3 DNA reads as TGTGCCAGCAGTTCCACACGTACTAGCGGGGTCACCGCGAACACCGGGGAGCTGTTTTTT.

This clone has only a few counts. This chain connects TRBV10-1 to TRBJ2-7, with 9 bases lining up with TRBD2. Germline V CDR1 and CDR2: WNHNN, SYGVQD (reference sequence). CDR3 length: 16 amino acids. The ends lost 5 bases at V and 4 bases at J; junction bases unmatched: 12. CDR3 in amino acids: CASSYFLSGSRYEQYF. DNA of the CDR3: TGCGCCAGCAGTTACTTCCTTAGCGGGAGTAGGTACGAGCAGTACTTC.

The chain employs TRBV27 and TRBJ1-6, with D possibly being TRBD1 (6 bases). The V gene lost 2 bases and the J gene lost 6 bases, with 11 bases spanning the gap. CDR1 and CDR2 (germline): MNHEY, SMNVEV (reference sequence). The length of the CDR3 is 15 residues. DNA for the CDR3: TGTGCCAGCAGTTTAATCCCCAGGGGTAATTCACCCCTCCACTTT. Translated: CASSLIPRGNSPLHF.

In this sample, this clone turned up a few times. This chain joins TRBV28 and TRBJ1-5; the D gene is possibly TRBD1 (6 bases). There are 14 residues in the CDR3. The germline CDR1 and CDR2 sequences are MDHEN and SYDVKM. V was clipped by 4 bases and J by 5 bases, with 12 bases between them. As DNA, the CDR3 is TGTGCCAGCAGTTCCGGTGGGGGCCATCAGCCCCAGCATTTT. Encoded protein: CASSSGGGHQPQHF.

The rearrangement links TRBV5-1 to TRBJ1-5, with TRBD1 matching over 8 bases. The CDR3 runs 15 residues. V trimming: 4 bases; J trimming: 5 bases; junction bases outside the gene matches: 8. Germline CDR1 is SGHRS and CDR2 is YFSETQ. The CDR3 region is CASSHGQGYDQPQHF. The CDR3, as DNA: TGCGCCAGCAGCCACGGACAGGGATATGATCAGCCCCAGCATTTT.

V usage is TRBV20-1 and J usage is TRBJ2-7, with TRBD2 as a possible D gene (5 bases). The CDR3 loop spans 15 amino acids. Germline-derived CDR1 and CDR2 are DFQATT and SNEGSKA (reference sequence). Trimming shortened V by 3 bases and J by 4 bases, and 19 bases separated the two germline ends. The CDR3 region has the DNA TGCAGTGCTAGTCCCCGGGATCGAGCAGAATACGAGCAGTACTTC. It is translated as CSASPRDRAEYEQYF.

The chain employs TRBV3-1 (or the pseudogene TRBV3-2) and TRBJ1-1; 7 bases fit TRBD1. The CDR3 contains 17 residues. The V gene end was trimmed by 4 bases and the J gene end by 7 bases; junction bases not matched to a gene: 18. Germline CDR1 and CDR2: LGHDT and YNNKEL (reference sequence). CDR3 residues: CASSPMRARTGAREAFF. CDR3 nucleotide sequence: TGTGCCAGCAGCCCCATGAGGGCGAGGACAGGTGCCCGTGAAGCTTTCTTT.

The chain joins TRBV18 to TRBJ1-5; 7 positions agree with TRBD1. CDR3 size: 14 residues. Germline loops: CDR1 KGHSH, CDR2 LQKENI. The trim removed 3 bases at V and 5 bases at J, leaving 4 bases unmatched. In nucleotides, the CDR3 is TGTGCCAGCTCACCGACAGGGTTGGATCAGCCCCAGCATTTT. Amino acids: CASSPTGLDQPQHF.

This clone was seen once. The chain recombines TRBV7-9 with TRBJ2-1, with D possibly being TRBD2 (5 bases). The CDR3 is 14 amino acids. Trimming cost V 6 bases and J 0 bases, with 9 bases left between them. Germline V gene lookup returns CDR1 SEHNR and CDR2 FQNEAQ (reference sequence). In DNA form, the CDR3 reads TGTGCCAGCAGTAGGGAGTTCTCCTACAATGAGCAGTTCTTC. This encodes CASSREFSYNEQFF.

This chain uses TRBV19 with TRBJ2-7, with a tentative D call TRBD1 (6 bases). This CDR3 has 15 residues. V lost 3 bases and J 5 bases, leaving 17 bases between the germline ends. The germline gives CDR1 LNHDA, CDR2 SQIVND (reference sequence). The DNA of the CDR3 is TGTGCCAGTAGTATTAGTGCAGCGACAGGAGACGAGCAGTACTTC. Amino acids: CASSISAATGDEQYF.

The J gene is TRBJ2-6, the V gene TRBV19; D is perhaps TRBD2 (6 bases). The V end lost 11 bases, the J end lost 2 bases, and 10 bases lay between the germline ends. CDR1 is LNHDA, CDR2 SQIVND, per germline (reference sequence). The CDR3 length is 13 residues. The DNA for the CDR3 is TGTGCCGGAGGGGCGCCTGGGGCCAACGTCCTGACTTTC. Translation gives CAGGAPGANVLTF.

The V gene is TRBV7-9, the J gene TRBJ2-7; 11 bases fit TRBD2. The V and J ends lost 5 bases and 3 bases, in that order; junction bases with no gene match: 3. The CDR3 consists of 14 residues. Germline assignment: CDR1 SEHNR and CDR2 FQNEAQ (reference sequence). The DNA of the CDR3 is TGTGCCAGCAGCATAACTAGCGGGAGCTACGAGCAGTACTTC. As protein: CASSITSGSYEQYF.

This clone was detected only a few times. This chain joins TRBV28 and TRBJ2-7; 10 positions agree with TRBD2. Germline V gene lookup returns CDR1 MDHEN and CDR2 SYDVKM. Losses at the gene ends were 6 bases for V and 7 bases for J; bases not matched to a gene: 15. The CDR3 covers 16 residues. CDR3 DNA: TGTGCCAGCAGCTCCGGAAGGACTAGCGGATCTGGAGAGCAGTACTTC. Translation: CASSSGRTSGSGEQYF.

V is TRBV11-2 and J is TRBJ1-6, with D perhaps matching TRBD1 (6 bases). CDR1 and CDR2 (germline): SGHAT, FQNNGV. The CDR3 covers 14 residues. With 6 bases removed from V and 10 bases from J, the gap between germline ends came to 16 bases. The CDR3 nucleotides read TGTGCCAGCAGGGGCATACAGGGCCGATCACCCCTCCACTTT. This gives the protein CASRGIQGRSPLHF.

The chain recombines TRBV14 with TRBJ2-7; D possibly corresponds to TRBD2 (5 bases). CDR3 size: 16 residues. Germline V gives CDR1 SGHDN, CDR2 FVKESK. Between the trimmed V and J ends, which lost 0 bases and 3 bases, there was a span of 15 bases. The chain's CDR3 is CASSQDWRKVGYEQYF. CDR3 sequence (DNA): TGTGCCAGCAGCCAAGATTGGAGGAAGGTCGGCTACGAGCAGTACTTC.

The rearrangement uses TRBV6-2 or TRBV6-3 and TRBJ2-1; a possible D gene is TRBD1 (6 bases). This CDR3 region has 16 residues. The V gene's germline CDR1 is MNHEY and CDR2 SVGEGT. V lost 5 bases and J lost 1, with 15 bases in between. The CDR3 region is CASSAGAVPSYNEQFF. CDR3 in DNA: TGTGCCAGCAGTGCAGGGGCAGTTCCATCCTACAATGAGCAGTTCTTC.